Below are 6 T cell receptor beta chains sequenced from a single sample in a study of identical twins. MiXCR, applied by TCRdb to the 5' RACE reads, yields one record per CDR3 protein. Among hundreds of thousands of distinct CDR3 sequences listed, roughly a quarter were seen once. These data were also reused for a study on T cells expressing NK-cell markers.

What was sequenced was CD4+ T cells sorted from blood. These receptors were obtained from a woman under 30 in good health.

About this clonotype itself: The junction departs from the called germline gene at one end, perhaps through a read error. The rearrangement links TRBV25-1 to TRBJ1-4; 8 positions agree with TRBD1. The CDR3 totals 15 residues. The germline V gene has CDR1 MGHDK and CDR2 SYGVNS. The CDR3, as DNA: TGTTCCAGCAGTGAATTTGGGCAGGGGGCGCGAAAACTGTTTTTT. Residues: CSSSEFGQGARKLFF.

The chain has TRBV20-1 and TRBJ2-6; perhaps D is TRBD1 or TRBD2 (5 bases each). This CDR3 spans 18 amino acids. Germline-derived CDR1 and CDR2 are DFQATT and SNEGSKA (reference sequence). Trimming cost V 0 bases and J 2 bases, with 17 bases left between them. The CDR3 region has the DNA TGCAGTGCTAGAGATCGTAAGGGGAGTGCCGCTGGGGCCAACGTCCTGACTTTC. It codes for CSARDRKGSAAGANVLTF.

This clonotype was seen a handful of times. The rearrangement links TRBV5-1 to TRBJ2-7; TRBD1 might be the D (6 bases). This CDR3 is 14 amino acids long. Germline values: CDR1 SGHRS, CDR2 YFSETQ. V gave up 3 bases and J gave up 6 bases, with 16 bases separating them. CDR3 sequence: CASSSSLQGTEQYF. Here the CDR3 DNA reads TGCGCCAGCAGCTCATCTCTACAGGGAACCGAGCAGTACTTC.

The chain combines TRBV20-1 with TRBJ2-5, with D possibly TRBD1 on 6 matching bases. Trimming removed 1 base at V and 4 bases at J, with 13 bases between. Per the germline V gene, CDR1 is DFQATT and CDR2 is SNEGSKA (reference sequence). The CDR3 spans 14 residues. The CDR3 region has the DNA TGCAGTGCTAGAGCCCTAACAGGGTCAGAGACCCAGTACTTC. Protein product: CSARALTGSETQYF.

The V gene is TRBV20-1, the J gene TRBJ2-5, with D perhaps matching TRBD1 (9 bases). V shed 8 bases and J shed 9 bases, with 25 bases lying between them. The CDR3 loop spans 14 amino acids. Germline V lookup: CDR1 DFQATT, CDR2 SNEGSKA (reference sequence). The CDR3 bases are TGCAGTCCCGGGGGCGGACAGGGGCGGGGGGCCCAGTACTTC. Its translation: CSPGGGQGRGAQYF.

The J gene is TRBJ2-2, the V gene TRBV20-1; no reliable D call. The CDR3 length is 15 residues. Trimming took 2 bases from V and 6 from J, leaving 16 bases between them. Germline CDR1 reads DFQATT; CDR2 reads SNEGSKA (reference sequence). As DNA, the CDR3 is TGCAGTGCTAGAATAGGAAGTCTAATGGCCGGGGAGCTGTTTTTT. This gives the protein CSARIGSLMAGELFF.